This entry lists 17 T cell receptor beta chains sequenced from one sample in a study of blood T cell repertoires in COVID-19. This table comes from immunoSEQ multiplex PCR, and its TCRdb copy is limited to in-frame clones, with some not included. Among roughly 250,000 clones listed, approximately 87% were seen once. Source material: peripheral blood. These receptors were obtained from a human donor in a cohort sampled during active COVID-19.

This chain uses TRBV19 with TRBJ2-5; perhaps TRBD1 as D (5 bases). The CDR3 sequence is 13 residues long. Germline lookup yields CDR1 LNHDA and CDR2 SQIVND (reference sequence). V was cut by 4 bases and J by 4 bases, with 10 bases left in between. CDR3 in amino acids: CASSSRQIETQYF. The DNA for the CDR3 is TGTGCCAGTAGTAGTAGACAGATAGAGACCCAGTACTTC.

The rearrangement links TRBV2 to TRBJ1-2; 9 positions agree with TRBD1. With 6 bases clipped from V and 8 bases from J, the junction kept 7 bases outside the gene matches. The CDR3 consists of 13 residues. Germline V gene lookup returns CDR1 SNHLY and CDR2 FYNNEI. DNA for the CDR3: TGTGCCAGCAGCGGACAGGGGCCAGGCGGCTACACCTTC. Protein: CASSGQGPGGYTF.

V gene TRBV9 combines with J gene TRBJ2-7, with 12 nucleotides matching TRBD1. The CDR3 length is 14 residues. Unmatched junction bases numbered 5, after V lost 4 bases and J lost 6 bases. Germline V gene lookup returns CDR1 SGDLS and CDR2 YYNGEE. CDR3 sequence reads: CASSLGTGGLEQYF. In nucleotides, the CDR3 is TGTGCCAGCAGCCTTGGGACAGGGGGCCTCGAGCAGTACTTC.

This clone ranks as medium-sized. The rearrangement joins TRBV14 to TRBJ2-6; D may be TRBD2 (5 bases). This CDR3 region has 19 residues. Trimming shortened V by 0 bases and J by 0 bases, and 15 bases separated the two germline ends. The germline V gene encodes CDR1 SGHDN and CDR2 FVKESK. CDR3 region: CASSQDLRVMSSGANVLTF. The CDR3 nucleotides are TGTGCCAGCAGCCAAGATTTGCGGGTAATGAGCTCTGGGGCCAACGTCCTGACTTTC. Together with reference TRBV14 and TRBJ2-6, the CDR3 gives the full variable domain: EAGVTQFPSHSVIEKGQTVTLRCDPISGHDNLYWYRRVMGKEIKFLLHFVKESKQDESGMPNNRFLAERTGGTYSTLKVQPAELEDSGVYFCASSQDLRVMSSGANVLTFGAGSRLTVL.

This chain uses TRBV6-5 with TRBJ2-7, with 8 bases lining up with TRBD1. The CDR3 extends over 12 amino acids. With V trimmed by 11 bases and J by 7 bases, 10 bases remained unmatched. The germline V gene encodes CDR1 MNHEY and CDR2 SVGAGI. CDR3 amino acids: CAARTGPGEQYF. CDR3 DNA sequence: TGTGCCGCACGGACAGGGCCGGGTGAGCAGTACTTC.

The genes are TRBV7-8 and TRBJ1-6; D is undetermined. V lost 10 bases and J lost 7, with 14 bases in between. This CDR3 spans 13 amino acids. From germline, CDR1 is SGHVS and CDR2 FQNEAQ. The CDR3 loop is CATTLQQNSPLHF. CDR3 nucleotides: TGTGCCACTACATTACAGCAAAATTCACCCCTCCACTTT.

This clone was counted only a few times. V gene TRBV6-1 combines with J gene TRBJ1-6; D might be TRBD1 (5 bases). This CDR3 has 14 residues. Germline V gene lookup returns CDR1 MNHNS and CDR2 SASEGT. Between the trimmed V and J ends, which lost 0 bases and 9 bases, there was a span of 9 bases. The CDR3 DNA sequence: TGTGCCAGCAGTGAAGCCGTCGGGGGTTCACCCCTCCACTTT. Its translation is CASSEAVGGSPLHF.

The chain has TRBV7-9 and TRBJ1-5; D unresolved. V lost 1 base, J lost 7 bases, and 5 bases lay in between. Germline-derived CDR1 and CDR2 are SEHNR and FQNEAQ (reference sequence). The CDR3 sequence is 12 residues long. This CDR3 reads CASSLEPQPQHF. The DNA for the CDR3 is TGTGCCAGCAGCTTAGAGCCGCAGCCCCAGCATTTT.

This CDR3 reads CASSSPGQGFGSPLHF. In DNA form, the CDR3 reads TGTGCCAGCAGTTCTCCGGGACAGGGTTTTGGTTCACCCCTCCACTTT. The gene calls are TRBV27 and TRBJ1-6, with 9 bases identical to TRBD1. Germline V gives CDR1 MNHEY, CDR2 SMNVEV (reference sequence). The ends lost 4 bases at V and 9 bases at J; junction bases unmatched: 10. CDR3 length equals 16 residues.

The genes are TRBV23-1 and TRBJ2-7; possibly TRBD1 for D (5 bases). TRBV23-1 is placed among ORFs of uncertain function. Trimming pared 8 bases from V and 4 bases from J, leaving 18 bases between. The CDR3 is 14 amino acids. The CDR3 sequence: CASGQRQGDYEQYF. The CDR3 nucleotides are TGCGCCAGCGGCCAACGGCAGGGCGATTACGAGCAGTACTTC.

Comments on this clone: The sample contains more than one DNA sequence encoding this CDR3. For the CDR3, the DNA is TGTGCCAGCAGTTACCCAACTAGCGGGGGCGAGACCCAGTACTTC. Its protein product is CASSYPTSGGETQYF. The rearrangement links TRBV6-2 or TRBV6-3 to TRBJ2-5, with 11 bases that match TRBD2. V lost 2 bases and J lost 5; bases outside the gene matches: 4. The CDR3 is 15 residues long. Germline V gives CDR1 MNHEY, CDR2 SVGEGT.

The chain joins TRBV18 to TRBJ1-5; 7 nucleotides align to TRBD1. This CDR3 comprises 15 residues. V was pared by 3 bases and J by 4 bases, with 6 bases of the junction left unmatched. Germline V gene data show CDR1 as KGHSH and CDR2 as LQKENI. The CDR3 sequence: CASSPTGTANQPQHF. CDR3 bases: TGTGCCAGCTCACCCACTGGGACAGCGAATCAGCCCCAGCATTTT.

The genes are TRBV4-1 and TRBJ2-7; maybe TRBD2 (5 bases). From germline, CDR1 is MGHRA and CDR2 YSYEKL. This CDR3 contains 15 residues. With 0 bases removed from V and 3 bases from J, the gap between germline ends came to 12 bases. The CDR3 protein is CASSQDGLAFYEQYF. DNA for the CDR3: TGCGCCAGCAGCCAAGATGGGTTAGCGTTCTACGAGCAGTACTTC.

This sequence joins TRBV11-3 and TRBJ2-2; TRBD1 matches 9 bases. Germline V lookup: CDR1 SGHNT, CDR2 YENEEA. The V gene end was trimmed by 5 bases and the J gene end by 5 bases; junction bases not matched to a gene: 6. The CDR3 length is 15 residues. The CDR3, as DNA: TGTGCCAGCAGCCTCCGGGACAGGGATACCGGGGAGCTGTTTTTT. Its protein is CASSLRDRDTGELFF.

The J gene is TRBJ1-6, the V gene TRBV6-4; D ambiguous. V shed 8 bases and J shed 7 bases, with 12 bases lying between them. The CDR3 is 13 residues long. Germline V gene data show CDR1 as MRHNA and CDR2 as SNTAGT. CDR3 protein: CASGIHENSPLHF. Here the CDR3 DNA reads TGTGCCAGCGGTATCCACGAGAATTCACCCCTCCACTTT.

The rearrangement links TRBV19 to TRBJ2-7; 7 positions match TRBD2. Germline values: CDR1 LNHDA, CDR2 SQIVND (reference sequence). This CDR3 is built from 16 residues. V was clipped by 2 bases and J by 2 bases; unmatched bases: 9. Here the CDR3 DNA reads TGTGCCAGTAGTATAAGATCTGGCGGGACTACCTACGAGCAGTACTTC. Residues: CASSIRSGGTTYEQYF.

This chain joins TRBV3-1 (or the pseudogene TRBV3-2) and TRBJ1-4, with a weak D call TRBD1 (5 bases). Germline-derived CDR1 and CDR2 are LGHDT and YNNKEL (reference sequence). V dropped 4 bases and J dropped 5 bases, with 14 bases sitting between them. The length of the CDR3 is 15 residues. The CDR3 sequence: CASSPRDPTNEKLFF. The CDR3 region has the DNA TGTGCCAGCAGCCCGCGGGACCCCACCAATGAAAAACTGTTTTTT.